These 14 T cell receptor beta chains were sequenced from one sample in a study of shared clonotypes between healthy human individuals. The assay was immunoSEQ multiplex PCR, and TCRdb's table has in-frame clones only and misses some. The table lists a few hundred thousand clones, approximately 97% of them singletons. What was sequenced was naive CD4+ T cells sorted from blood. The subset: CD45RA+ positively selected. Every receptor here comes from a woman aged 30 to 39 in good health.

V usage is TRBV28 and J usage is TRBJ2-3; a weak D match, TRBD1 (5 bases). Germline V gene lookup returns CDR1 MDHEN and CDR2 SYDVKM. The CDR3 has 15 residues. Trimming cost V 8 bases and J 2 bases, with 17 bases left between them. CDR3 region: CASPPGGQFTDTQYF. In nucleotides, the CDR3 is TGTGCCAGCCCACCTGGCGGACAATTCACAGATACGCAGTATTTT. Variable domain in full (rest from reference TRBV28 and TRBJ2-3): DVKVTQSSRYLVKRTGEKVFLECVQDMDHENMFWYRQDPGLGLRLIYFSYDVKMKEKGDIPEGYSVSREKKERFSLILESASTNQTSMYLCASPPGGQFTDTQYFGPGTRLTVL.

The genes are TRBV19 and TRBJ2-5; 8 nucleotides agree with TRBD2. This CDR3 comprises 14 residues. The V gene end was trimmed by 3 bases and the J gene end by 2 bases; junction bases not matched to a gene: 2. CDR1 and CDR2 from the germline V gene are LNHDA and SQIVND (reference sequence). The CDR3 DNA reads TGTGCCAGTAGTATTAGCGGGGTACAAGAGACCCAGTACTTC. Protein: CASSISGVQETQYF. The entire variable domain, with the rest obtained from reference TRBV19 and TRBJ2-5, is as follows: DGGITQSPKYLFRKEGQNVTLSCEQNLNHDAMYWYRQDPGQGLRLIYYSQIVNDFQKGDIAEGYSVSREKKESFPLTVTSAQKNPTAFYLCASSISGVQETQYFGPGTRLLVL.

CDR3 loop: CASSQVKGGVVEQYF. DNA for the CDR3: TGTGCCAGCAGCCAAGTCAAGGGAGGAGTGGTCGAGCAGTACTTC. The chain employs TRBV5-4 and TRBJ2-7; tentatively, D is TRBD2 (6 bases). Trimming pared 4 bases from V and 6 bases from J, leaving 20 bases between. CDR1 is SGHNT, CDR2 YYREEE, per germline (reference sequence). The CDR3 length is 15 residues. Drawing the rest from reference TRBV5-4 and TRBJ2-7, the complete variable domain is ETGVTQSPTHLIKTRGQQVTLRCSSQSGHNTVSWYQQALGQGPQFIFQYYREEENGRGNFPPRFSGLQFPNYSSELNVNALELDDSALYLCASSQVKGGVVEQYFGPGTRLTVT.

V is TRBV19 and J is TRBJ1-3; 8 bases map to TRBD1. This CDR3 has 14 amino acids. The J segment lost 2 bases and the V segment lost 6 bases, leaving 3 bases of the junction unmatched. Germline CDR1 LNHDA, CDR2 SQIVND (reference sequence). CDR3: CASRRQGPGNTIYF. The CDR3 DNA sequence: TGTGCCAGTAGAAGACAGGGGCCTGGAAACACCATATATTTT.

This clone has only one observation. The J gene is TRBJ2-1, the V gene TRBV27; 7 bases fit TRBD2. The length of the CDR3 is 16 residues. V lost 2 bases, J lost 1 base, and 5 bases stayed unmatched. Germline V gene sequence: CDR1 MNHEY, CDR2 SMNVEV (reference sequence). The CDR3 DNA is TGTGCCAGCAGTTTAGGGCGGGAGCCGTCCTACAATGAGCAGTTCTTC. Residues: CASSLGREPSYNEQFF.

This chain links TRBV19 with TRBJ2-2; unclear D gene. Germline CDR1 is LNHDA and CDR2 is SQIVND (reference sequence). The length of the CDR3 is 15 residues. Between the trimmed V and J ends, which lost 3 bases and 2 bases, there was a span of 10 bases. This CDR3 reads CASSIMRLNTGELFF. CDR3 sequence (DNA): TGTGCCAGTAGTATTATGCGCCTTAACACCGGGGAGCTGTTTTTT.

This sequence joins TRBV15 and TRBJ1-1; the match to TRBD1 covers 9 bases. This CDR3 has 17 amino acids. Germline trimming cut 0 bases from V and 10 bases from J; bases unmatched to any gene: 15. Germline V gene data show CDR1 as LNHNV and CDR2 as YYDKDF (reference sequence). This CDR3 is CATSRDSGTGRYRGAFF. The CDR3 DNA reads as TGTGCCACCAGCAGAGATTCGGGGACAGGGCGGTATCGAGGAGCTTTCTTT.

This chain uses TRBV6-5 with TRBJ2-5, with D possibly TRBD1 on 6 matching bases. The CDR3 contains 14 residues. V was pared by 7 bases and J by 5 bases, with 17 bases between. From germline, CDR1 is MNHEY and CDR2 SVGAGI. CDR3 coding DNA: TGTGCCAGCAATCCACTAACAGGGTTGGAGACCCAGTACTTC. This codes for CASNPLTGLETQYF.

This sequence joins TRBV18 and TRBJ1-5; D unclear. This CDR3 is 14 amino acids long. Germline CDR1 and CDR2: KGHSH and LQKENI. Trimming removed 3 bases from V and 5 bases from J, with 11 bases in between. In DNA, the CDR3 is TGTGCCAGCTCACCGAGTAGGTCCGATCAGCCCCAGCATTTT. Translated, it gives CASSPSRSDQPQHF.

This clone has only one observation. The rearrangement uses TRBV30 and TRBJ2-7; the D is unclear. The ends were cut back, 4 bases at V and 2 bases at J, with 12 bases in the middle. The CDR3 runs to 13 residues. Germline assignment: CDR1 GTSNPN and CDR2 SVGIG (reference sequence). CDR3 loop: CAWNGASPYEQYF. The CDR3 DNA is TGTGCCTGGAACGGTGCCTCCCCCTACGAGCAGTACTTC.

V is TRBV29-1 and J is TRBJ1-1; TRBD1 agrees at 10 bases. The J segment lost 0 bases and the V segment lost 5 bases, leaving 3 bases of the junction unmatched. This CDR3 contains 14 residues. Looked up from germline, CDR1 is SQVTM and CDR2 is ANQGSEA. CDR3 sequence: CSVRTGGVNTEAFF. CDR3 bases: TGCAGCGTTCGGACAGGGGGAGTGAACACTGAAGCTTTCTTT.

The chain uses TRBV6-1 and TRBJ1-6; 7 nucleotides match TRBD1. Germline V lookup: CDR1 MNHNS, CDR2 SASEGT. Trimming at V came to 4 bases and at J to 7 bases, leaving 4 bases not matched to a gene. There are 14 residues in the CDR3. As DNA, the CDR3 is TGTGCCAGCAGTGGCCAGGGGGGGAATTCACCCCTCCACTTT. Amino acid sequence: CASSGQGGNSPLHF.

The chain recombines TRBV29-1 with TRBJ1-2; possibly TRBD1 for D (6 bases). V lost 7 bases, J lost 1 base, and 13 bases lay in between. Germline V gives CDR1 SQVTM, CDR2 ANQGSEA. The CDR3 contains 13 residues. CDR3 protein: CSDTRTDNYGYTF. CDR3 DNA sequence: TGCAGCGACACCCGGACAGATAACTATGGCTACACCTTC.

V gene TRBV4-1 combines with J gene TRBJ2-1; 7 bases are shared with TRBD2. The CDR3 is 19 residues long. With 1 base clipped from V and 0 bases from J, the junction kept 12 bases outside the gene matches. The V gene's germline CDR1 is MGHRA and CDR2 YSYEKL. DNA of the CDR3: TGCGCCAGCAGCCAAGTAATCTCGGGGGGAGTGGTCTCCTACAATGAGCAGTTCTTC. Protein product: CASSQVISGGVVSYNEQFF.